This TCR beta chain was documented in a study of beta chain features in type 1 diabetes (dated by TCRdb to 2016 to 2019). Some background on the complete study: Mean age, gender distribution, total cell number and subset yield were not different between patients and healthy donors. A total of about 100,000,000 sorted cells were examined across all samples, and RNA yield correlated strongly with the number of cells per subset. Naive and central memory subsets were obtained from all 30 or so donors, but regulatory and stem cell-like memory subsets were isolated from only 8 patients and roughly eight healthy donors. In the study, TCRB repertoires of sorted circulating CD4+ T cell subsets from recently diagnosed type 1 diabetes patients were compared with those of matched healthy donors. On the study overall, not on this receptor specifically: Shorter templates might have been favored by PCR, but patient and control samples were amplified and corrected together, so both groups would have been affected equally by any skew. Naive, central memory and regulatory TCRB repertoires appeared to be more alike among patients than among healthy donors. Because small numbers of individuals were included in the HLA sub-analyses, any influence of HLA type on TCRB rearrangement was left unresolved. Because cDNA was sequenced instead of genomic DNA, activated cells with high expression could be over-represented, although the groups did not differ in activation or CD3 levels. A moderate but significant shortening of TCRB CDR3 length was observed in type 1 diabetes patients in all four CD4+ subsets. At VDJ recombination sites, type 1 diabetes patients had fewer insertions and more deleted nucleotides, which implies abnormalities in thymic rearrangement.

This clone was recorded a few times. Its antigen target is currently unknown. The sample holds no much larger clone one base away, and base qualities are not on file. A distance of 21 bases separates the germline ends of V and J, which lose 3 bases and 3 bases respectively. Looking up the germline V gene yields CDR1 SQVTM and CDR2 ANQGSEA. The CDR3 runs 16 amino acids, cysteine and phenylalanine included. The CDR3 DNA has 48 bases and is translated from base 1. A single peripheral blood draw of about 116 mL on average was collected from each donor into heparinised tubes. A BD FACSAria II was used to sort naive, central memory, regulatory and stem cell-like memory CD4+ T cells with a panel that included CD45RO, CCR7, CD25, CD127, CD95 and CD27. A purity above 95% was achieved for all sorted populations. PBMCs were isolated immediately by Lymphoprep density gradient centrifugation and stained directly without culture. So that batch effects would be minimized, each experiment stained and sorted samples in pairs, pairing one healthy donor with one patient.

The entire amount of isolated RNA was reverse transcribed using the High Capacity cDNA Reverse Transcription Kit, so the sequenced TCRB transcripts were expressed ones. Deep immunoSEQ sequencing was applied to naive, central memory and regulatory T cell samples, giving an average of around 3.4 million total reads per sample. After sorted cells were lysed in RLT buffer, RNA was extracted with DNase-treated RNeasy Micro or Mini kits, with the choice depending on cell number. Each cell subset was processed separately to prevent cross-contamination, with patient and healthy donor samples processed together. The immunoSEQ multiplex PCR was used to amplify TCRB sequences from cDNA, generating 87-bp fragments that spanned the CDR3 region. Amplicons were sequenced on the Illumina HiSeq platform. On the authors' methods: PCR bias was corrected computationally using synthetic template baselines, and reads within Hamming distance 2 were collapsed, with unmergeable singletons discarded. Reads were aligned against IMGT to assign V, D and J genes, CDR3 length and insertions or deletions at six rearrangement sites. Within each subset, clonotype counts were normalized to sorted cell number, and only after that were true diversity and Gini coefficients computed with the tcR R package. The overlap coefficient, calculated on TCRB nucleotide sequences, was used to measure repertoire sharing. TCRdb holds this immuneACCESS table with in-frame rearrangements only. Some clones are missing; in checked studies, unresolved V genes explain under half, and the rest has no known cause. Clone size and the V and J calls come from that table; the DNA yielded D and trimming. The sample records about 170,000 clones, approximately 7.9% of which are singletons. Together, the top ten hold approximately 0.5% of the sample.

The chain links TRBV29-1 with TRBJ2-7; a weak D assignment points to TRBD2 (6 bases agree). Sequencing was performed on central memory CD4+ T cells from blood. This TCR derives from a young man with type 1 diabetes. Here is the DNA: TGCAGCGTTGAGGGGGAGCCGGGAGATCTAAACTACGAGCAGTACTTC. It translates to CSVEGEPGDLNYEQYF.